This TCR beta chain came from a study of T cell responses to AZD1222 COVID-19 vaccine. Overall study results and limits: Researchers took repertoire samples only after the peak T cell response had come. Donors in the cohort were predominantly white British and more often female, and clonal diversity was possibly underestimated.

In the case of this clone: What it recognizes is unknown.

Germline CDR1 and CDR2: GTSNPN and SVGIG (reference sequence). The CDR3 has 12 residues. The V and J ends lost 4 bases and 10 bases respectively, with 11 bases between them. Clones were sequenced by immunoSEQ multiplex PCR, and TCRdb holds only the in-frame ones, with some missing. The sample records about 180,000 clones, around 90% being singletons. The gene calls are TRBV30 and TRBJ1-6; D might be TRBD1 (5 bases). This TCR came from an adult who received the AZD1222 COVID-19 vaccine. The sequences come from peripheral blood, collected 28 days after the second AZD1222 dose. The DNA of the CDR3 is TGTGCCTGGATTATTGGGGGATCACCCCTCCACTTT. This gives the protein CAWIIGGSPLHF.